This T cell receptor beta chain was identified during a study of a mutant IDH1 vaccine in newly diagnosed glioma (dated by TCRdb to 2020 to 2023). Study-wide context: Across visits V03 through V10, patients got a total of eight vaccinations, given in weeks 1, 3, 5, 7, 11, 15, 19 and 23. Prior to enrollment, standard therapy consisting of radiotherapy alone, temozolomide alone, or radiochemotherapy with temozolomide had been administered to patients, with the combination being received by most patients. Of the 25 to 35 treated patients, about 62% were male and about 40% were female, and a mean age of approximately 40 years was recorded. Six visits were used for peripheral blood collection: V03 (baseline), V05, V07, V10, V12 and V13. For exploratory analyses, longitudinal TCRB deep sequencing was carried out in more than 20 treated patients wherever samples were available. Vaccination began 4-6 weeks after radiotherapy alone, or alongside temozolomide cycles in the chemotherapy-containing groups.

This specimen's time point label, interpreted: week 5, during vaccination. Every vaccine dose consisted of 300 ug of a 20-mer mutant IDH1 peptide in Montanide, administered subcutaneously together with topical imiquimod. Newly diagnosed WHO grade 3 or 4 IDH1-mutant astrocytomas showing loss of nuclear ATRX were present in the donors. The samples were drawn from NOA16, a multicentre, single-arm, open-label phase I trial in Germany that tested a mutant IDH1 peptide vaccine in humans for the first time. Genomic DNA for TCRB sequencing was isolated from EDTA blood with the DNeasy Blood and Tissue Kit. The library was produced with the immunoSEQ multiplex PCR assay. Following the manufacturer's protocol, the hsTCRB Kit was used to amplify rearranged TCR beta chain sequences. An Illumina MiSeq was used to sequence the TCRB libraries. Regarding the original processing steps: Demultiplexing, trimming and gene mapping were performed with the kit vendor's proprietary platform. This is the immuneACCESS table as TCRdb keeps it, with only in-frame sequences that have V and J called. A part of the clones is gone; compared with another copy, unresolved V genes explain less than half, and the rest is unexplained. The V and J calls and clone size are taken from that table; D and trimming were inferred from the DNA. This sample comprises about 58,000 clones, 80% to 90% of them detected only once. The ten largest clones add up to 7.4% of the sample.

Concerning this clone itself: Which antigen it targets is not known. No clone much larger than this one lies a single base away; base qualities are absent.

Summary of the overall study and its limitations: The authors stated that sample limitations prevented analyses of patient blood samples from being reproduced. Vaccine-induced immune responses across multiple MHC alleles were detected in 93.3% of patients. Changes in the top peripheral T cell clonotypes picked up by TCRB sequencing did not appear to be linked to pseudoprogression. Availability determined which PBMC samples were chosen for TCRB deep sequencing.

Its CDR3 holds 13 amino acids, cysteine through phenylalanine. Only the CDR3 region is kept as DNA, spanning 39 bases read in frame from base 1. CDR1 and CDR2 are drawn from the germline V gene: SQVTM, ANQGSEA. V and J are truncated by 5 bases and 5 bases respectively, leaving an intervening sequence of 12 bases. This TCR was sampled from a woman in her forties or fifties with glioma. The V and J segments used are TRBV29-1 and TRBJ2-2; the D region possibly corresponds to TRBD2 (6 bases align). The specimen was PBMCs, collected from a glioma patient whose treatment included an IDH1 peptide vaccine. The sequenced DNA is TGCAGCGTTACTAGCCGGGGGACCGGGGAGCTGTTTTTT. Its protein is CSVTSRGTGELFF.